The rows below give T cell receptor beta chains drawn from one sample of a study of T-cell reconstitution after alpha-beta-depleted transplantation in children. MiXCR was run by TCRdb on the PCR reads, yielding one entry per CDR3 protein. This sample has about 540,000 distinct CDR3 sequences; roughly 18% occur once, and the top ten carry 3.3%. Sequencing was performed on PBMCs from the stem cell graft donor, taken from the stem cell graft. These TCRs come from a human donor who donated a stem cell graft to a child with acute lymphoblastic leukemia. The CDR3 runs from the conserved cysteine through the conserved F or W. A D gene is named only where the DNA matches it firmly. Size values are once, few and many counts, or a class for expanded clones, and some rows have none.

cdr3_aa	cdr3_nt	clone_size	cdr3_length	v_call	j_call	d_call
CASSSNMGPYEQYF	TGCGCCAGCAGCTCCAACATGGGGCCCTACGAGCAGTACTTC	.	14	TRBV5-1	TRBJ2-7	.
CASTGGTSGGGTQYF	TGTGCCAGTACCGGAGGGACTAGCGGGGGAGGTACCCAGTACTTC	.	15	TRBV19	TRBJ2-5	TRBD2
CSASRQGASMNTEAFF	TGCAGTGCTAGTCGTCAGGGGGCAAGCATGAACACTGAAGCTTTCTTT	.	16	TRBV20-1	TRBJ1-1	TRBD1
CSARDWAGSGRTGELFF	TGCAGTGCTAGAGATTGGGCAGGGTCGGGTAGGACCGGGGAGCTGTTTTTT	.	17	TRBV20-1	TRBJ2-2	.
CASSSTAGVVTYEQYF	TGTGCCAGCAGCTCTACAGCGGGAGTCGTAACCTACGAGCAGTACTTC	few	16	TRBV7-8	TRBJ2-7	TRBD2
CASSVALNTQYF	TGTGCCAGCAGCGTAGCATTGAATACGCAGTATTTT	few	12	TRBV9	TRBJ2-3	.
CSVVRGQSFEQYF	TGCAGCGTTGTTCGCGGCCAAAGCTTCGAGCAGTACTTC	.	13	TRBV29-1	TRBJ2-7	.
CSARDRLNAGGLPDTQYF	TGCAGTGCTAGAGATCGACTGAATGCAGGGGGACTACCAGATACGCAGTATTTT	.	18	TRBV20-1	TRBJ2-3	.
CASSSRPSNPEAFF	TGTGCCAGCAGTTCTAGGCCATCGAACCCTGAAGCTTTCTTT	.	14	TRBV27	TRBJ1-1	.
CASRGDRVGLYEQYF	TGTGCCAGCAGAGGGGACAGGGTGGGTCTTTACGAGCAGTACTTC	.	15	TRBV12-3/TRBV12-4	TRBJ2-7	TRBD1